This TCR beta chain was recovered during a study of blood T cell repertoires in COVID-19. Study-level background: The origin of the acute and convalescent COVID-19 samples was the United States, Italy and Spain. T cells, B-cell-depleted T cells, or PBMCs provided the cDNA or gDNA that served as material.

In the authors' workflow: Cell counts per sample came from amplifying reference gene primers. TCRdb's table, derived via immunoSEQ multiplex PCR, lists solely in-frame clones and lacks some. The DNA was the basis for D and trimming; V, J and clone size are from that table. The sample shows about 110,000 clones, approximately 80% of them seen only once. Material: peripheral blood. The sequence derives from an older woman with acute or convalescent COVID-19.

The CDR3 loop reads CASSIIEGGNQPQHF. CDR3 coding DNA: TGTGCCAGTAGTATAATCGAGGGGGGCAATCAGCCCCAGCATTTT. The rearrangement joins TRBV19 to TRBJ1-5, with D tentatively TRBD1 (6 bases). Germline loops: CDR1 LNHDA, CDR2 SQIVND (reference sequence). The CDR3 consists of 15 residues. Trimming took 2 bases from V and 2 from J, leaving 10 bases between them.